The 14 T cell receptor beta chains in this list originate from one sample, sequenced in a study of metastatic and nonmetastatic thyroid tumors (dated by TCRdb to 2018 to 2020). Before undergoing thyroid surgery, none of the patients had been given any kind of treatment. The receptor library was made with PCR. The listed sequencing device is Illumina HiSeq 4000. TCRdb cleaned the public reads at Q25 with fastp, built clones with MiXCR and kept in-frame beta chains. In all, the sample holds about 69,000 clones, and approximately 15% of those were seen once. The ten biggest clones cover about 6% of the sample. The specimen sequenced was blood. The source of these receptors is a male donor with papillary thyroid cancer or a benign thyroid nodule (not recorded which). Some clones in this sample may be carry-over from other donors' samples.

The sample holds many counts of this clone. CDR3 region: CSVEGRGSSGANVLTF. The CDR3 region has the DNA TGCAGCGTTGAAGGACGAGGTTCTTCTGGGGCCAACGTCCTGACTTTC. The gene calls are TRBV29-1 and TRBJ2-6; D uncertain. Trimming took 1 base from V and 1 from J, leaving 11 bases between them. Germline CDR1 is SQVTM and CDR2 is ANQGSEA. This CDR3 region has 16 residues.

The table lists this clone with many counts. This chain joins TRBV5-1 and TRBJ2-3; no clear D. The V and J ends lost 0 bases and 0 bases respectively, with 11 bases between them. Germline V gene data show CDR1 as SGHRS and CDR2 as YFSETQ. CDR3 length: 16 residues. In DNA form, the CDR3 reads TGCGCCAGCAGCTTGGAGGCAGGCTATAGCACAGATACGCAGTATTTT. Translating gives CASSLEAGYSTDTQYF.

This clone was recorded many times. CDR3 bases: TGCGCCAGCAGCCAAGATCCAGGGAGGGCTAATGAAAAACTGTTTTTT. It is translated as CASSQDPGRANEKLFF. The gene calls are TRBV4-1 and TRBJ1-4; the D gene is possibly TRBD1 (5 bases). The CDR3 contains 16 residues. Germline V gene sequence: CDR1 MGHRA, CDR2 YSYEKL. Trimming left V 0 bases short and J 3 bases short, with 11 bases between.

This clone was counted many times. V is TRBV6-2 or TRBV6-3 and J is TRBJ2-1; D may be TRBD2 (6 bases). This CDR3 contains 11 residues. Trimming removed 6 bases from V and 15 bases from J, with 15 bases in between. Germline V gene data show CDR1 as MNHEY and CDR2 as SVGEGT. The CDR3 nucleotides read TGTGCCAGCAGCGATTACGGGACTGGGTTCTTC. Translated: CASSDYGTGFF.

This clone was seen ten or more times. This sequence joins TRBV4-1 and TRBJ2-3; tentative D call: TRBD2 (7 bases). Germline loops: CDR1 MGHRA, CDR2 YSYEKL. This CDR3 comprises 13 residues. V dropped 3 bases and J dropped 5 bases, with 9 bases sitting between them. CDR3 nucleotides: TGCGCCAGCAGCCAGGGGGGGCGAGATACGCAGTATTTT. Its protein is CASSQGGRDTQYF.

This clone has at least ten counts. The V and J genes are TRBV9 and TRBJ2-5; 8 bases agree with TRBD2. Per germline, CDR1 SGDLS and CDR2 YYNGEE. Trimming at V came to 0 bases and at J to 4 bases, leaving 2 bases not matched to a gene. This CDR3 comprises 14 residues. In nucleotides, the CDR3 is TGTGCCAGCAGCGTAGCGGGAGGGTCAGAGACCCAGTACTTC. Translation: CASSVAGGSETQYF.

This clone was seen many times. The identical CDR3 is also encoded by other nucleotide sequences in the sample. The chain recombines TRBV6-1 with TRBJ1-2; D is ambiguous. V lost 7 bases, J lost 3 bases, and 6 bases lay in between. The CDR3 extends over 11 amino acids. Germline CDR1 and CDR2: MNHNS and SASEGT. For the CDR3, the DNA is TGTGCCAGCAAGCCAGACTATGGCTACACCTTC. Residues: CASKPDYGYTF.

This clone was recorded a few times. The gene calls are TRBV9 and TRBJ2-1, with 7 nucleotides matching TRBD2. Losses at the gene ends were 0 bases for V and 0 bases for J; bases not matched to a gene: 3. Germline CDR1 is SGDLS and CDR2 is YYNGEE. The length of the CDR3 is 16 residues. The CDR3 loop reads CASSVDGGSSYNEQFF. The DNA for the CDR3 is TGTGCCAGCAGCGTAGATGGCGGGAGCTCCTACAATGAGCAGTTCTTC.

This clone was picked up one time. V gene TRBV5-6 combines with J gene TRBJ2-7; D gene unclear. The CDR3 sequence is 13 residues long. Germline loops: CDR1 SGHDT, CDR2 YYEEEE. V was pared by 4 bases and J by 2 bases, with 10 bases between. The CDR3 DNA follows: TGTGCCAGCAGCCCCAGCCGAGCCTACGAGCAGTACTTC. This gives the protein CASSPSRAYEQYF.

This clone was observed once. This may arise from a read error, as a much more abundant clone is one base away. This chain joins TRBV4-2 and TRBJ2-7, with 9 positions matching TRBD2. CDR3 length equals 17 residues. Germline trimming cut 4 bases from V and 2 bases from J; bases unmatched to any gene: 12. The germline V gene encodes CDR1 LGHNA and CDR2 YNFKEQ. In nucleotides, the CDR3 is TGTGCCAGCAGCCCAAGACTAGCGGTAGGTGGGACCTACGAGCAGTACTTC. This codes for CASSPRLAVGGTYEQYF.

This clone appeared many times. J is TRBJ2-7 and V is TRBV11-3; a possible D gene is TRBD2 (5 bases). The germline gives CDR1 SGHNT, CDR2 YENEEA. Trimming shortened V by 6 bases and J by 3 bases, and 12 bases separated the two germline ends. The CDR3 covers 13 residues. The CDR3 loop is CASRADSDYEQYF. The CDR3 nucleotides read TGTGCCAGCAGGGCGGACTCTGACTACGAGCAGTACTTC.

Concerning this clone itself: Germline is not matched at one junction end, which may reflect a read error. The V and J genes are TRBV19 and TRBJ1-2; a weak D match, TRBD1 (6 bases). Germline CDR1 LNHDA, CDR2 SQIVND (reference sequence). This CDR3 has 15 amino acids. The CDR3 DNA is TGTGCCAGTAGTCTAACCTCGACAGGCGACTACGGCTACACCTTC. Translating it yields CASSLTSTGDYGYTF.

This clone was seen a handful of times. The chain recombines TRBV27 with TRBJ2-7; no firm D call. This CDR3 has 15 amino acids. Germline assignment: CDR1 MNHEY and CDR2 SMNVEV (reference sequence). The CDR3 loop reads CTSSITTPPTYEQYV. CDR3 bases: TGTACCAGCAGTATCACGACACCACCTACCTACGAGCAGTACGTC.

As for this clone: The junction departs from the called germline gene at one end, perhaps through a read error. V and J are TRBV6-5 and TRBJ2-3, with TRBD2 identical over 7 bases. CDR3 length equals 18 residues. Per germline, CDR1 MNHEY and CDR2 SVGAGI. The CDR3 coding sequence is TGTACCAGCAGTTGCCATTGGACTAGAGCGTTAAGCACAGATACGCAGTATTTT. Amino acids: CTSSCHWTRALSTDTQYF.